This TCR beta chain was recovered during a study of response to subunit inactivated influenza vaccine. This clonotype was counted many times. Each CDR3 protein is one row after TCRdb ran MiXCR on the RT-PCR reads. This table holds about 780,000 distinct CDR3 sequences, about a fifth found once. This CDR3 has 14 amino acids. Trimming left V 5 bases short and J 0 bases short, with 11 bases between. The chain employs TRBV12-3 or TRBV12-4 and TRBJ2-7; D call uncertain. The receptor's source is a man between 45 and 60 years old who received an inactivated influenza vaccine. The material sequenced was PBMCs from blood, taken 5 days after vaccination. The CDR3 DNA reads as TGTGCCAGCAGTCCCCGAAGGAGCTCCTACGAGCAGTACTTC. This translates into CASSPRRSSYEQYF.